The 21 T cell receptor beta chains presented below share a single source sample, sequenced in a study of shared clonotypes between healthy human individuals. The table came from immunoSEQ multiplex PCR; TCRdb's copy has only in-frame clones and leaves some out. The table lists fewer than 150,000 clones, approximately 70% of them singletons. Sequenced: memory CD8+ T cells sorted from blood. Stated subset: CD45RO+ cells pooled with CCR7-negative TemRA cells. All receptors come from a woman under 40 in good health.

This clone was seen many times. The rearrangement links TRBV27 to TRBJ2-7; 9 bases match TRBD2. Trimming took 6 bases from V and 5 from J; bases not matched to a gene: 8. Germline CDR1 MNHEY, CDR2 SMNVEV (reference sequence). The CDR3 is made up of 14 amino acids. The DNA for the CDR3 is TGTGCCAGCAGCACTACCGGGACTAGCCACGAGCAGTACTTC. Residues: CASSTTGTSHEQYF.

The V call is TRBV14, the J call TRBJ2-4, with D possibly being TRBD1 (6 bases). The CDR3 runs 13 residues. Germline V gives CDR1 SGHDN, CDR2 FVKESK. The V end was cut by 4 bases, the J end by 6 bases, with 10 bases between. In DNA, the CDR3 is TGTGCCAGCAGCCCGGGACACCCAAACATTCAGTACTTC. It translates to CASSPGHPNIQYF.

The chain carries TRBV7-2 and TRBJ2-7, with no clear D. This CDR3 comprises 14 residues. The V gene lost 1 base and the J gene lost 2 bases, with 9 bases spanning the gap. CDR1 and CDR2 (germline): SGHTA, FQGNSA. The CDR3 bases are TGTGCCAGCAGCTTAGGCGGCAGAACCTACGAGCAGTACTTC. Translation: CASSLGGRTYEQYF.

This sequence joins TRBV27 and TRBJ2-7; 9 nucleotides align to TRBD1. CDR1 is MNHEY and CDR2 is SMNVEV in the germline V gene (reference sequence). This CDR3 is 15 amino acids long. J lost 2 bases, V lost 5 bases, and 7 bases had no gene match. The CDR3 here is CASSTQGQGPYEQYF. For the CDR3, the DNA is TGTGCCAGCAGTACACAGGGACAGGGACCCTACGAGCAGTACTTC.

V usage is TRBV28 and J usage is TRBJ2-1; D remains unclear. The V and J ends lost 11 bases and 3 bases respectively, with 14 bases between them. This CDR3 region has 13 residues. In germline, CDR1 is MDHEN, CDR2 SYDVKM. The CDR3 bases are TGTGCCTGCTGGGCCCCTAACTACAATGAGCAGTTCTTC. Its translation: CACWAPNYNEQFF.

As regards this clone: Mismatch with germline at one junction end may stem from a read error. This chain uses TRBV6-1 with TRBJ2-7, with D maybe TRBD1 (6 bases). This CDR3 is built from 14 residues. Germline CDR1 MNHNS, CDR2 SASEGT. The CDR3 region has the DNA TGTGACAGCAGTGACAGGACAAACCGTTACGAGCAGTACTTC. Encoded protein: CDSSDRTNRYEQYF.

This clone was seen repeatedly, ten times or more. The CDR3 is CASSQVGTGAYEQYF. In DNA, the CDR3 is TGTGCCAGCAGCCAAGTCGGGACAGGGGCCTACGAGCAGTACTTC. The V call is TRBV5-5, the J call TRBJ2-7; 10 bases are a match to TRBD1. CDR1 is SGHKS, CDR2 YYEKEE, per germline (reference sequence). Germline trimming cut 4 bases from V and 2 bases from J; bases unmatched to any gene: 6. This CDR3 is 15 amino acids long.

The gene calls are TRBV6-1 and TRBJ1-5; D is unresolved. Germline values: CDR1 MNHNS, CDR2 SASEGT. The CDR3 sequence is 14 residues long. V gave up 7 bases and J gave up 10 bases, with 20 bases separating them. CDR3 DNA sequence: TGTGCCAGCACAGAACTTCACGGGTCTTTACCCCAGCATTTT. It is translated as CASTELHGSLPQHF.

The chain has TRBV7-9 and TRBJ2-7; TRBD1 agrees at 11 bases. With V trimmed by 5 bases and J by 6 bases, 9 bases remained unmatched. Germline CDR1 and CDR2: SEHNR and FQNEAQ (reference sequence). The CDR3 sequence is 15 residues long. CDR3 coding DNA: TGTGCCAGCAGCCCCGGACAGGGGGCGGTCGGCGAGCAGTACTTC. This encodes CASSPGQGAVGEQYF. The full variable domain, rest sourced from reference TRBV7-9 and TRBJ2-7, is DTGVSQNPRHKITKRGQNVTFRCDPISEHNRLYWYRQTLGQGPEFLTYFQNEAQLEKSRLLSDRFSAERPKGSFSTLEIQRTEQGDSAMYLCASSPGQGAVGEQYFGPGTRLTVT.

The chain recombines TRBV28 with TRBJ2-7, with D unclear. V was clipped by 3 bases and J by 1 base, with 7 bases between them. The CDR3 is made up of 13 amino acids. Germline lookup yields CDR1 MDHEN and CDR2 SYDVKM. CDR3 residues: CASSLVTSYEQYF. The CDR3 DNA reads TGTGCCAGCAGTTTGGTAACATCCTACGAGCAGTACTTC.

CDR3 nucleotide sequence: TGTGCCAGCAGTTTCGGGTGGGGACAGTCGGACTACGAGCAGTACTTC. Protein sequence: CASSFGWGQSDYEQYF. V is TRBV28 and J is TRBJ2-7, with 7 bases aligning to TRBD1. J lost 3 bases, V lost 3 bases, and 11 bases had no gene match. The CDR3 is made up of 16 amino acids. The germline gives CDR1 MDHEN, CDR2 SYDVKM.

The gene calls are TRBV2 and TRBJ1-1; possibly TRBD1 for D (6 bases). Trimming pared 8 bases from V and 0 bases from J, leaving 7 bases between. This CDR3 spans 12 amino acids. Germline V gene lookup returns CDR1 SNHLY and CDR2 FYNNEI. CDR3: CASYRVNTEAFF. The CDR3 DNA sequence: TGTGCCAGCTACAGGGTGAACACTGAAGCTTTCTTT.

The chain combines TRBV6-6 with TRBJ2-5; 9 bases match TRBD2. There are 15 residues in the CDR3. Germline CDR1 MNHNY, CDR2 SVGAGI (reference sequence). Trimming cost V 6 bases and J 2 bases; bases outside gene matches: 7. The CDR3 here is CASRRLAEHQETQYF. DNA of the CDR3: TGTGCCAGCAGAAGACTAGCGGAACATCAAGAGACCCAGTACTTC.

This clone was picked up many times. CDR3 DNA: TGTGCCAGCAGCCGAGGACAGCCGAGAGCTTTCTTT. Its protein product is CASSRGQPRAFF. V usage is TRBV2 and J usage is TRBJ1-1, with D possibly matching TRBD1 (6 bases). CDR1 and CDR2 from the germline V gene are SNHLY and FYNNEI. The CDR3 runs 12 residues. The V gene lost 6 bases and the J gene lost 10 bases, with 15 bases spanning the gap. Together with reference TRBV2 and TRBJ1-1, the CDR3 gives the full variable domain: EPEVTQTPSHQVTQMGQEVILRCVPISNHLYFYWYRQILGQKVEFLVSFYNNEISEKSEIFDDQFSVERPDGSNFTLKIRSTKLEDSAMYFCASSRGQPRAFFGQGTRLTVV.

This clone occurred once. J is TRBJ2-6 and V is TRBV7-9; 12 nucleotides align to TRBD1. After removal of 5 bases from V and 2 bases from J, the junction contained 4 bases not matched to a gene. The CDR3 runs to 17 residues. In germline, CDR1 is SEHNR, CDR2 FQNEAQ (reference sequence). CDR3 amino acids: CASSLRDRGPGANVLTF. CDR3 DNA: TGTGCCAGCAGCCTCAGGGACAGGGGGCCTGGGGCCAACGTCCTGACTTTC.

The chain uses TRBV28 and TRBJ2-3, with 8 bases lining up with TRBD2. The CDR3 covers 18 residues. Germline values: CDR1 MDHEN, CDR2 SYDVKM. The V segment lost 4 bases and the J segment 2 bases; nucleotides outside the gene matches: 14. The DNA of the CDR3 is TGTGCCAGCAGTTGGCCCGTTTTTGCGGGAGGTCCCACAGATACGCAGTATTTT. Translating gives CASSWPVFAGGPTDTQYF.

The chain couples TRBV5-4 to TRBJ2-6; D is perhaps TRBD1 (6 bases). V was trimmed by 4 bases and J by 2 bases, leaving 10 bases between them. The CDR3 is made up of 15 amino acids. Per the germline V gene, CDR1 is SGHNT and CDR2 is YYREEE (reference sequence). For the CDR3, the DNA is TGTGCCAGCAGCCCAACAGGGACTGGGGCCAACGTCCTGACTTTC. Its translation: CASSPTGTGANVLTF.

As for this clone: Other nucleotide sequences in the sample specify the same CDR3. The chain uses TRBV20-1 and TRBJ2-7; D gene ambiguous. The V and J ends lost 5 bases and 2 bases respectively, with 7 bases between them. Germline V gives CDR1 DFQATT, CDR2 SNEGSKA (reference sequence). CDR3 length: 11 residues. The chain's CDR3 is CSAPDTYEQYF. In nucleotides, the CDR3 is TGCAGTGCTCCAGATACCTACGAGCAGTACTTC.

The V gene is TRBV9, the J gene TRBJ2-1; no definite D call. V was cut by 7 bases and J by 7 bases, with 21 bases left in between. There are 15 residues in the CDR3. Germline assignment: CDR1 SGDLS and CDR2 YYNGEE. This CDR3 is CASSYLTRPLNEQFF. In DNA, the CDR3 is TGTGCCAGCTCCTACTTGACCCGGCCTTTGAATGAGCAGTTCTTC. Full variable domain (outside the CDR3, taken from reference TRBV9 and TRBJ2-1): DSGVTQTPKHLITATGQRVTLRCSPRSGDLSVYWYQQSLDQGLQFLIQYYNGEERAKGNILERFSAQQFPDLHSELNLSSLELGDSALYFCASSYLTRPLNEQFFGPGTRLTVL.

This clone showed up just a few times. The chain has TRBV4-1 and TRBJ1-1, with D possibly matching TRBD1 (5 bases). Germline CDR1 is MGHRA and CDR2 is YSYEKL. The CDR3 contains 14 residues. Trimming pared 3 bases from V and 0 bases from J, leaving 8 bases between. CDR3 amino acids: CASSQDNLNTEAFF. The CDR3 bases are TGCGCCAGCAGCCAGGACAATTTGAACACTGAAGCTTTCTTT.

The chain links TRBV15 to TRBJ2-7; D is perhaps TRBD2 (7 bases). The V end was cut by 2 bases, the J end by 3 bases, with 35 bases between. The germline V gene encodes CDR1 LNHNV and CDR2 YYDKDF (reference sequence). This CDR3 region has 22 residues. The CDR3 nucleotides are TGTGCCACCAGCAGAAAGAGGGGGTACCGCGGGAGAGTCCCCGAACTCGTCTACGAGCAGTACTTC. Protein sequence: CATSRKRGYRGRVPELVYEQYF.